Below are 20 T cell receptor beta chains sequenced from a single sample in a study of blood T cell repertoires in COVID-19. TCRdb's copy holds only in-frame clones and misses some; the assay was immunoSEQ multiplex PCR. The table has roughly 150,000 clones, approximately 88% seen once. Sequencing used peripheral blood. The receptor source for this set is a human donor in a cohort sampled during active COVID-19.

CDR3 loop: CASSLGTLNEQFF. CDR3 DNA: TGTGCCAGCAGCTTGGGGACTCTCAATGAGCAGTTCTTC. The chain couples TRBV5-5 to TRBJ2-1; D perhaps matches TRBD2 (5 bases). The CDR3 is 13 residues long. Deletions cut 0 bases from V and 6 bases from J, with 7 bases between. Germline V gives CDR1 SGHKS, CDR2 YYEKEE (reference sequence).

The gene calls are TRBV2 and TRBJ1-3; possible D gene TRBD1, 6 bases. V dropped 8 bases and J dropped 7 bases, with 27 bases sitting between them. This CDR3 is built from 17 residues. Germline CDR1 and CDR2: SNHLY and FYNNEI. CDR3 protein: CASGLGAGAPQGNTIYF. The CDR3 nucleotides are TGTGCCAGCGGGCTGGGGGCAGGGGCCCCCCAGGGCAACACCATATATTTT.

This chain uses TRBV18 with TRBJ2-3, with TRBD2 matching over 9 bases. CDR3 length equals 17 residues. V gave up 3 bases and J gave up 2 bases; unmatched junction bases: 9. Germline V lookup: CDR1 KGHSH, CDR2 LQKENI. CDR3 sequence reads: CASSPLAGSPSTDTQYF. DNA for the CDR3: TGTGCCAGCTCACCTCTAGCGGGGAGCCCCTCCACAGATACGCAGTATTTT.

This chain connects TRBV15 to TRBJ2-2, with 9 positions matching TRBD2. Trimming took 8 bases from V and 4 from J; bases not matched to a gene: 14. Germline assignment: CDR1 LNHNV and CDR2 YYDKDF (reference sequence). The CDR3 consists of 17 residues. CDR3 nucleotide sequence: TGTGCCACCCACCAGCCTAGCGGGACCAAAGCCACCGGGGAGCTGTTTTTT. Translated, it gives CATHQPSGTKATGELFF.

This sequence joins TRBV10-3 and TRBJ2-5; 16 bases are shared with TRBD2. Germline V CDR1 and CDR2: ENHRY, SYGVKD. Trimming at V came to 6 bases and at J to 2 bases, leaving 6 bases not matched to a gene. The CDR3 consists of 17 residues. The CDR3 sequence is CAISPGLAGGRQETQYF. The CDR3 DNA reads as TGTGCCATCAGCCCGGGACTAGCGGGGGGGCGACAAGAGACCCAGTACTTC.

The CDR3 DNA reads as TGTGCCTCAAGGGCCGTGGGGAGTTCGAACACCGGGGAGCTGTTTTTT. The encoded protein is CASRAVGSSNTGELFF. The chain joins TRBV10-3 to TRBJ2-2, with a weak D call TRBD2 (5 bases). V shed 11 bases and J shed 0 bases, with 19 bases lying between them. CDR1 and CDR2 (germline): ENHRY, SYGVKD. This CDR3 is 16 amino acids long.

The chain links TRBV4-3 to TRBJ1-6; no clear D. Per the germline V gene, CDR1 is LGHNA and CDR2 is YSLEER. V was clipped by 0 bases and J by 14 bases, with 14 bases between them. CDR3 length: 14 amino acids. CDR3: CASSQDVGVLALHF. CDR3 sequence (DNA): TGCGCCAGCAGCCAAGATGTCGGGGTTCTGGCCCTCCACTTT.

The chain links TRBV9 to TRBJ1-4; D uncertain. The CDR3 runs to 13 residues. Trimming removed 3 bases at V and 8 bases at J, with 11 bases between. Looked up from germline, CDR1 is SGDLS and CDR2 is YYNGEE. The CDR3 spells CASSGPYGEKLFF. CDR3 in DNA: TGTGCCAGCAGCGGGCCTTACGGGGAAAAACTGTTTTTT.

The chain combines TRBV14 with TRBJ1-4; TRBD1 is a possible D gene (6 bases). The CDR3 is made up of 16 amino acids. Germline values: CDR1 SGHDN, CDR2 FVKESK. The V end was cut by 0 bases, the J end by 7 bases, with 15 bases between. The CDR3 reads CASSQDPGEGGEKLFF. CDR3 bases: TGTGCCAGCAGCCAAGATCCCGGGGAAGGGGGTGAAAAACTGTTTTTT. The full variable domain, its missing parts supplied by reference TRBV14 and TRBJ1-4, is EAGVTQFPSHSVIEKGQTVTLRCDPISGHDNLYWYRRVMGKEIKFLLHFVKESKQDESGMPNNRFLAERTGGTYSTLKVQPAELEDSGVYFCASSQDPGEGGEKLFFGSGTQLSVL.

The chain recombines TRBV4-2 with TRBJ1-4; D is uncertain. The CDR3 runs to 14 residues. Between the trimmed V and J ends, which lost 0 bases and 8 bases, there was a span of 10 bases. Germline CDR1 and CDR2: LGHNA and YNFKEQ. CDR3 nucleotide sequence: TGTGCCAGCAGCCAAGATACCGGTTCAGAAAAACTGTTTTTT. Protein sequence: CASSQDTGSEKLFF.

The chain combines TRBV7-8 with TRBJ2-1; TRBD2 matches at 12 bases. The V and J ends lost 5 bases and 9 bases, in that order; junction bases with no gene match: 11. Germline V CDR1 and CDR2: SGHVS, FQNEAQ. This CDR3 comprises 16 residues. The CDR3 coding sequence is TGTGCCAGCAGCCCGAGTCTAGCGGGAGGGCCCAGTGAGCAGTTCTTC. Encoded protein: CASSPSLAGGPSEQFF. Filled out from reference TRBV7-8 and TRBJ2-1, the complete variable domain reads GAGVSQSPRYKVAKRGQDVALRCDPISGHVSLFWYQQALGQGPEFLTYFQNEAQLDKSGLPSDRFFAERPEGSVSTLKIQRTQQEDSAVYLCASSPSLAGGPSEQFFGPGTRLTVL.

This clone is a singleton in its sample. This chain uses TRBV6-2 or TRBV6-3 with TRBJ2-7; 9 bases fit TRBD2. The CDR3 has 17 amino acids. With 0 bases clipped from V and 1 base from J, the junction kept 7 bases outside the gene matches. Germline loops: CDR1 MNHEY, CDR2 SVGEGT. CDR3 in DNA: TGTGCCAGCAGTTACTCCCCCCTAGCGGGGATATCCTACGAGCAGTACTTC. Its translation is CASSYSPLAGISYEQYF.

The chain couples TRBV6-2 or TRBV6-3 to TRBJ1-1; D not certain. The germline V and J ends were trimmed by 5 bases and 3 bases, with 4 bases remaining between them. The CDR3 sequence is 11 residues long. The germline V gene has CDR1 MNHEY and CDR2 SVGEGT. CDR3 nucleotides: TGTGCCAGCAGTCTTTACACTGAAGCTTTCTTT. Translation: CASSLYTEAFF.

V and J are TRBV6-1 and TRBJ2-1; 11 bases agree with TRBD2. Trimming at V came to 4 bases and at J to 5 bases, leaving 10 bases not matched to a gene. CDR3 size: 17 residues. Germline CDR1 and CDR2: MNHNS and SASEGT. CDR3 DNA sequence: TGTGCCAGCAGTGCGCCCATAGCGGGAGGGCCCCACAATGAGCAGTTCTTC. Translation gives CASSAPIAGGPHNEQFF.

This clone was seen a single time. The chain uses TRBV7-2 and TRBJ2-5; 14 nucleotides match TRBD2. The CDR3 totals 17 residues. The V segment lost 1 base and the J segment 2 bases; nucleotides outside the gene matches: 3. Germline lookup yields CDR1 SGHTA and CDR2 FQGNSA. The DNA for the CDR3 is TGTGCCAGCAGCTTAGGGACTAGCGGGGGGTTTCAAGAGACCCAGTACTTC. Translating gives CASSLGTSGGFQETQYF.

The CDR3 region is CASSATSGSGGELFF. CDR3 bases: TGTGCCAGCAGTGCTACTAGCGGGAGCGGCGGGGAGCTGTTTTTT. The chain recombines TRBV6-4 with TRBJ2-2; 11 bases are shared with TRBD2. CDR3 size: 15 residues. Trimming at V came to 4 bases and at J to 7 bases, leaving 5 bases not matched to a gene. Germline CDR1 MRHNA, CDR2 SNTAGT.

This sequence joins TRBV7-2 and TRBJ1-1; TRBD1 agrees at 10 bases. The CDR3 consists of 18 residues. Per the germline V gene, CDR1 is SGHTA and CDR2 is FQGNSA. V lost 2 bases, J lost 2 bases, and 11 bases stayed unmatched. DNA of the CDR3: TGTGCCAGCAGCTTAAGGGCCGGGACAGGGGTCCTTAACACTGAAGCTTTCTTT. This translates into CASSLRAGTGVLNTEAFF.

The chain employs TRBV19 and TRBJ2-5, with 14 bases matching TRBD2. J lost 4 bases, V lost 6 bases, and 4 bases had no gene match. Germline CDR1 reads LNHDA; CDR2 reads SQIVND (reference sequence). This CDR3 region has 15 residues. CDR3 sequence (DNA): TGTGCCAGTAGCAGACTAGCGGGGGGGCCAGAGACCCAGTACTTC. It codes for CASSRLAGGPETQYF.

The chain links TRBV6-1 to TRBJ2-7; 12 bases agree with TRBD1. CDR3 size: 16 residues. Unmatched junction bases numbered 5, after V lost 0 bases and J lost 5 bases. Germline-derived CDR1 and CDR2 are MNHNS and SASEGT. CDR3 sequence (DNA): TGTGCCAGCAGTGAAGCGCGGGGGACAGGGGGCAACGAGCAGTACTTC. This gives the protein CASSEARGTGGNEQYF.

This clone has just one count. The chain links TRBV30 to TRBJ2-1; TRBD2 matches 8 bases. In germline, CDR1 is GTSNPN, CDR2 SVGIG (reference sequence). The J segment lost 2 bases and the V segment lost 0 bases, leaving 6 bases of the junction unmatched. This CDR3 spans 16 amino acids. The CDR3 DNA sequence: TGTGCCTGGAGTGTACGCGGGAGGAGGCCCTACAATGAGCAGTTCTTC. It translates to CAWSVRGRRPYNEQFF.